A single sample gave rise to the 24 T cell receptor beta chains below, sequenced in a study of T cells in Graves' hyperthyroidism and ophthalmopathy. What was amplified from RNA transcripts were TCR beta CDR3 regions. A first-round RT-PCR of the TCR CDR3 used the HTBI primer set. Each CDR3 protein gets one entry after TCRdb re-called the multiplex PCR reads with MiXCR. The table includes under 700,000 distinct CDR3 sequences, about half detected once. The sample consisted of peripheral blood or thyroid tissue (not recorded which). The origin of the receptors is a woman aged 18-35 years with Graves' hyperthyroidism.

The rearrangement uses TRBV7-9 and TRBJ2-2; possibly TRBD2 for D (6 bases). This CDR3 contains 13 residues. Germline assignment: CDR1 SEHNR and CDR2 FQNEAQ (reference sequence). Trimming stripped 7 bases from V and 5 bases from J, with 11 bases between. The CDR3 loop reads CASKIGSTGELFF. CDR3 bases: TGTGCCAGCAAAATCGGGAGTACCGGGGAGCTGTTTTTT.

Turning to this clonotype: A much larger clone differs by one base, so this may be a read error. This sequence joins TRBV27 and TRBJ2-5; no clear D. V lost 6 bases to trimming and J lost 0 bases, with 5 bases between them. This CDR3 is built from 12 residues. CDR1 and CDR2 (germline): MNHEY, SMNVEV (reference sequence). For the CDR3, the DNA is TGTGCCAGCAGGGAGAACCAAGAGACCCAGTACTTC. It translates to CASRENQETQYF.

The chain is built from TRBV7-6 and TRBJ2-7; 12 nucleotides line up with TRBD2. The CDR3 covers 16 residues. V was pared by 1 base and J by 4 bases, with 5 bases of the junction left unmatched. The germline gives CDR1 SGHVS, CDR2 FNYEAQ. CDR3 bases: TGTGCCAGCAGCTTAGGACTAGCGGGAGAAGGATACGAGCAGTACTTC. This codes for CASSLGLAGEGYEQYF.

Many counts were recorded for this clonotype. CDR3 residues: CASTSLGSSNQPQHF. CDR3 bases: TGTGCCAGCACCTCCTTGGGCAGTAGCAATCAGCCCCAGCATTTT. The chain employs TRBV7-2 and TRBJ1-5; D ambiguous. The V gene lost 7 bases and the J gene lost 0 bases, with 13 bases spanning the gap. The CDR3 totals 15 residues. The germline CDR1 and CDR2 sequences are SGHTA and FQGNSA.

This clonotype was seen only a few times. This sequence joins TRBV7-8 and TRBJ1-1, with 8 nucleotides matching TRBD1. This CDR3 contains 17 residues. V shed 0 bases and J 4 bases; nucleotides not matched to a gene: 10. The germline V gene has CDR1 SGHVS and CDR2 FQNEAQ. The CDR3 DNA reads TGTGCCAGCAGCTTAGCGGTTCCAGGGGGCTGGGGCACTGAAGCTTTCTTT. Amino acid sequence: CASSLAVPGGWGTEAFF.

The V call is TRBV19, the J call TRBJ2-7; perhaps TRBD1 as D (6 bases). The CDR3 has 14 residues. The V and J ends lost 4 bases and 3 bases respectively, with 13 bases between them. Germline CDR1 and CDR2: LNHDA and SQIVND (reference sequence). The CDR3 DNA reads TGTGCCAGTAGTAAGGCAGGGGCCTACTACGAGCAGTACTTC. This encodes CASSKAGAYYEQYF. Full variable domain (rest looked up from reference TRBV19 and TRBJ2-7): DGGITQSPKYLFRKEGQNVTLSCEQNLNHDAMYWYRQDPGQGLRLIYYSQIVNDFQKGDIAEGYSVSREKKESFPLTVTSAQKNPTAFYLCASSKAGAYYEQYFGPGTRLTVT.

J is TRBJ1-4 and V is TRBV7-2; a weak D match, TRBD1 (5 bases). Germline-derived CDR1 and CDR2 are SGHTA and FQGNSA. This CDR3 comprises 14 residues. Trimming took 5 bases from V and 7 from J, leaving 14 bases between them. CDR3 amino acids: CASSRGEKGEKLFF. CDR3 nucleotide sequence: TGTGCCAGCAGCCGAGGGGAGAAAGGTGAAAAACTGTTTTTT.

V is TRBV12-3 or TRBV12-4 and J is TRBJ2-7, with D unresolved. This CDR3 contains 14 residues. The V and J ends lost 6 bases and 0 bases respectively, with 12 bases between them. The CDR3 here is CASSQDLSSYEQYF. DNA for the CDR3: TGTGCCAGCAGCCAAGATCTTTCCTCCTACGAGCAGTACTTC.

The CDR3 spells CASSLVEGSSPLHF. The CDR3 region has the DNA TGTGCCAGCAGCTTGGTCGAGGGGAGCTCACCCCTCCACTTT. The V and J genes are TRBV7-2 and TRBJ1-6; a possible D gene is TRBD1 (5 bases). The germline V gene encodes CDR1 SGHTA and CDR2 FQGNSA. V was trimmed by 3 bases and J by 10 bases, leaving 13 bases between them. The CDR3 is 14 amino acids.

The genes are TRBV4-1 and TRBJ1-1; D uncertain. The CDR3 length is 15 residues. V lost 4 bases, J lost 6 bases, and 18 bases lay in between. Germline CDR1 is MGHRA and CDR2 is YSYEKL. The CDR3 DNA sequence: TGCGCCAGCAGCCTCGTCCGCCGCTCAGGAGCTGAAGCTTTCTTT. Its protein product is CASSLVRRSGAEAFF.

The chain uses TRBV10-3 and TRBJ1-2, with 8 bases that match TRBD1. This CDR3 spans 14 amino acids. Per germline, CDR1 ENHRY and CDR2 SYGVKD. Unmatched junction bases numbered 10, after V lost 7 bases and J lost 6 bases. The CDR3: CAITAGGGQDGYTF. In nucleotides, the CDR3 is TGTGCCATCACCGCAGGGGGCGGTCAGGATGGCTACACCTTC.

The rearrangement uses TRBV7-8 and TRBJ2-5, with 10 bases fitting TRBD2. Per germline, CDR1 SGHVS and CDR2 FQNEAQ. V lost 5 bases and J lost 8; bases outside the gene matches: 8. The CDR3 sequence is 14 residues long. The CDR3 reads CASSLLGLASTQYF. Written as DNA, the CDR3 is TGTGCCAGCAGCCTACTGGGACTAGCGAGTACCCAGTACTTC.

This clonotype was recorded many times. V and J are TRBV12-3 or TRBV12-4 and TRBJ1-2; the D is unclear. The ends were cut back, 1 base at V and 3 bases at J, with 6 bases in the middle. CDR3 length: 13 residues. Written as DNA, the CDR3 is TGTGCCAGCAGTTTAGGTCCGGACTATGGCTACACCTTC. Amino acid sequence: CASSLGPDYGYTF.

This clonotype appeared a few times. The CDR3 bases are TGTGCCAGCAATTGGGACAAGCAAGAGACCCAGTACTTC. It translates to CASNWDKQETQYF. The chain has TRBV2 and TRBJ2-5; D may be TRBD1 (6 bases). The germline V gene encodes CDR1 SNHLY and CDR2 FYNNEI. The V gene lost 7 bases and the J gene lost 2 bases, with 11 bases spanning the gap. CDR3 size: 13 residues.

This chain joins TRBV15 and TRBJ1-4; TRBD1 matches 9 bases. CDR3 length equals 13 residues. V lost 11 bases and J lost 6; bases outside the gene matches: 7. CDR1 and CDR2 from the germline V gene are LNHNV and YYDKDF (reference sequence). CDR3: CAPTRQGDEKLFF. CDR3 nucleotide sequence: TGTGCCCCCACCCGACAGGGGGATGAAAAACTGTTTTTT.

The chain employs TRBV5-1 and TRBJ2-7, with 7 bases lining up with TRBD1. CDR1 SGHRS and CDR2 YFSETQ come from the germline V gene. The CDR3 is 14 amino acids. V lost 3 bases to trimming and J lost 0 bases; unmatched junction nucleotides: 3. The chain's CDR3 is CASSWTGSSYEQYF. The CDR3 DNA reads as TGCGCCAGCAGCTGGACAGGAAGCTCCTACGAGCAGTACTTC.

The chain has TRBV2 and TRBJ2-5; 8 nucleotides agree with TRBD2. The CDR3 is made up of 15 amino acids. Germline assignment: CDR1 SNHLY and CDR2 FYNNEI. J lost 1 base, V lost 4 bases, and 5 bases had no gene match. CDR3: CASSVVAGRQETQYF. CDR3 DNA sequence: TGTGCCAGCAGTGTGGTAGCGGGACGCCAAGAGACCCAGTACTTC.

The chain combines TRBV7-6 with TRBJ1-3, with D uncertain. This CDR3 is 10 amino acids long. CDR1 is SGHVS, CDR2 FNYEAQ, per germline. Trimming cost V 5 bases and J 8 bases, with 4 bases left between them. The CDR3 loop reads CASSDDTIYF. CDR3 bases: TGTGCCAGCAGCGACGACACCATATATTTT. The variable domain in full, completed from reference TRBV7-6 and TRBJ1-3, reads GAGVSQSPRYKVTKRGQDVALRCDPISGHVSLYWYRQALGQGPEFLTYFNYEAQQDKSGLPNDRFSAERPEGSISTLTIQRTEQRDSAMYRCASSDDTIYFGEGSWLTVV.

This clonotype was counted between two and nine times. This chain joins TRBV7-9 and TRBJ1-5; 7 bases map to TRBD1. Germline V gene data show CDR1 as SEHNR and CDR2 as FQNEAQ (reference sequence). The CDR3 sequence is 16 residues long. V was clipped by 4 bases and J by 0 bases; unmatched bases: 6. The CDR3 bases are TGTGCCAGCAGCTCATACAGGGGCCATAGCAATCAGCCCCAGCATTTT. The encoded protein is CASSSYRGHSNQPQHF.

The chain carries TRBV2 and TRBJ2-7; 8 bases are a match to TRBD2. The V and J ends lost 6 bases and 6 bases, in that order; junction bases with no gene match: 10. The length of the CDR3 is 14 residues. CDR1 is SNHLY and CDR2 is FYNNEI in the germline V gene. Here the CDR3 reads CASSQPGLVAEQYF. The CDR3 DNA follows: TGTGCCAGCAGCCAACCGGGACTAGTTGCCGAGCAGTACTTC.

The chain employs TRBV25-1 and TRBJ1-6, with 9 bases lining up with TRBD1. This CDR3 comprises 14 residues. V lost 8 bases, J lost 8 bases, and 7 bases stayed unmatched. The germline V gene has CDR1 MGHDK and CDR2 SYGVNS. As DNA, the CDR3 is TGTGCCAGCCAAGGGGGACAGGGCCATTCACCCCTCCACTTT. This encodes CASQGGQGHSPLHF.

A word on this clonotype: Given a much more abundant clone one base away, this may be a read error. This chain uses TRBV2 with TRBJ1-4; D unresolved. Trimming pared 3 bases from V and 0 bases from J, leaving 8 bases between. The germline gives CDR1 SNHLY, CDR2 FYNNEI. There are 15 residues in the CDR3. The CDR3 sequence is CASSDGSATNEKLFF. For the CDR3, the DNA is TGTGCCAGCAGTGACGGATCAGCAACTAATGAAAAACTGTTTTTT.

This clonotype appeared many times. The chain combines TRBV6-6 with TRBJ2-7, with D perhaps matching TRBD1 (6 bases). V lost 0 bases to trimming and J lost 10 bases, with 19 bases between them. The CDR3 contains 15 residues. Germline CDR1 reads MNHNY; CDR2 reads SVGAGI (reference sequence). The CDR3 nucleotides are TGTGCCAGCAGTTACTCGGGGGCGATCGCCGCGCTTCAGTACTTC. Translating it yields CASSYSGAIAALQYF.

This chain connects TRBV20-1 to TRBJ1-2, with 9 bases matching TRBD1. The junction had 6 bases not matched to a gene; V was cut back by 6 bases and J by 7 bases. The germline gives CDR1 DFQATT, CDR2 SNEGSKA (reference sequence). The CDR3 extends over 12 amino acids. The CDR3 loop reads CSARGTGPGYTF. DNA of the CDR3: TGCAGTGCGCGGGGGACAGGGCCTGGCTACACCTTC.